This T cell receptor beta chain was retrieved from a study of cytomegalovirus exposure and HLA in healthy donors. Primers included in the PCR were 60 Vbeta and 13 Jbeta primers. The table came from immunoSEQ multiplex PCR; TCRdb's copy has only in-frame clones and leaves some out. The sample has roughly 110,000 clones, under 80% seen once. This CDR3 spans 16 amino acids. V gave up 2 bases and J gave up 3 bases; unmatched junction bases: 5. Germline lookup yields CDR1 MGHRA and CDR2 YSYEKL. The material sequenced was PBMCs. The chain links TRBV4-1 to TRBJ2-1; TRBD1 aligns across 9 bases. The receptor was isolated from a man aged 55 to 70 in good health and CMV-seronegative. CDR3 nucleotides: TGCGCCAGCAGCCAACCCGGGACAGGGTTCTACAATGAGCAGTTCTTC. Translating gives CASSQPGTGFYNEQFF.